This TCR beta chain was identified during a study of OX40 agonist ivuxolimab in advanced cancers. The CDR3 runs to 15 residues. Germline V gives CDR1 SGHTA, CDR2 FQGTGA. V lost 5 bases, J lost 1 base, and 5 bases stayed unmatched. Clones were sequenced by immunoSEQ multiplex PCR, and TCRdb holds only the in-frame ones, with some missing. The data contain about 91,000 clones, roughly 85% of them singletons. Material: CD4+ or CD8+ T cells sorted from blood, obtained in a trial of the OX40 agonist ivuxolimab. This chain links TRBV7-3 with TRBJ1-1; 9 bases are a match to TRBD1. This receptor was obtained from an adult with an advanced solid tumor such as melanoma, head and neck, liver or kidney cancer. The CDR3 protein is CASSPEGQGNTEAFF. Here the CDR3 DNA reads TGTGCCAGCAGCCCCGAGGGACAGGGGAACACTGAAGCTTTCTTT. Full variable domain (missing parts from reference TRBV7-3 and TRBJ1-1): GAGVSQTPSNKVTEKGKYVELRCDPISGHTALYWYRQSLGQGPEFLIYFQGTGAADDSGLPNDRFFAVRPEGSVSTLKIQRTERGDSAVYLCASSPEGQGNTEAFFGQGTRLTVV.